This T cell receptor beta chain appears in the sequencing data of a study of blood T cell repertoires in COVID-19. Clinical history as reported by participants underpinned cohort assignment. V was trimmed by 1 base and J by 5 bases, leaving 20 bases between them. The CDR3 is 17 residues long. CDR1 is SGHTA and CDR2 is FQGNSA in the germline V gene. Assay: immunoSEQ multiplex PCR; the TCRdb copy retains only in-frame clones and omits some. This repertoire shows around 300,000 clones, about 90% found once; its top ten account for roughly 4.3%. The source material was PBMCs or T cells enriched from blood (not recorded which). The V gene is TRBV7-2, the J gene TRBJ2-5; D might be TRBD1 (6 bases). The receptor comes from a woman aged 18-29 years with acute COVID-19. CDR3 DNA: TGTGCCAGCAGCTTAGGACTCGGAACAGGGATGAAGGAGACCCAGTACTTC. Its protein product is CASSLGLGTGMKETQYF.